This TCR beta chain stems from a study of metastatic and nonmetastatic thyroid tumors (dated by TCRdb to the early 2020s). Broadly, across the study: For patients with malignant and with benign thyroid disease, the researchers compared repertoires between peripheral blood samples and tumor or nodule tissue samples. What the research found in general, with its limitations: In both blood and tumor samples, TCR beta diversity was reported to be significantly higher in malignant tumors than in benign nodules.

Concerning this clone: The antigen it recognizes is unknown. The input lacks base qualities; no much larger clone sits a single base away.

Before undergoing thyroid surgery, none of the patients had been given any kind of treatment. Patient clinical samples collected from about 2011 to 2018 were retrospectively analysed using T-cell receptor beta sequencing. Libraries came from PCR. The reads were generated on an Illumina HiSeq 4000. The TCR beta-chain CDR3 region of each patient was profiled by high-throughput sequencing. On the study's bioinformatics: CDR3 differences across clinicopathological groups were used to build a classifier for discriminating distant-metastatic papillary thyroid cancer patients. To measure repertoire diversity the researchers used the Shannon index, while the Morisita-Horn index served to gauge how similar the tumor and blood repertoires were. TCRdb reprocessing: public reads trimmed at Q25 with fastp, clones called with MiXCR, in-frame beta chains kept. The V and J calls were determined by TCRdb, not by the authors. This sample holds fewer than 13,000 clones; 9.5% to 15% were observed only once. Of the sample, around an eighth is held by the ten largest clones.

This sequence was found in a female donor with papillary thyroid cancer or a benign thyroid nodule (not recorded which). Some clones in this sample may be carry-over from other donors' samples. What was sequenced was blood.

This receptor has the CDR3 CASSSGTRISDTQYF. The DNA reads TGTGCCAGTAGTTCAGGGACTAGGATCAGTGATACGCAGTATTTT. The rearranged chain carries TRBV19 and TRBJ2-3, with TRBD2 identical over 8 junction bases. V is cut back by 5 bases and J by 6 bases, with 10 bases in the junction unmatched. There are 15 amino acids in the CDR3, from cysteine to phenylalanine inclusive. Only the CDR3 DNA stays, 45 bases, in frame from base 1. CDR1 and CDR2 were assigned from the germline V gene (reference sequence) as LNHDA and SQIVND.